The T cell receptor beta chain under discussion was sequenced for a study of T cells in women clearing cervical HPV infection. Study-level information: With HLA typing for only a few women, HLA confounding remains possible.

Findings and caveats of the study: Combining TCR richness with V gene abundances gave around 0.83 AUC.

CDR3 length equals 14 residues. Germline loops: CDR1 MNHNS, CDR2 SASEGT. Trimming took off 3 bases at V and 6 bases at J, with 14 bases between the two ends. A remark on this clone: Its antigen remains unidentified. Sequencing ends 3 residues short of the CDR3 end; the germline J gene provides the rest.

Some clones are missing from TCRdb's copy, which holds only in-frame ones; the method was immunoSEQ multiplex PCR. In total, the table holds about 33,000 clones. The sample comprised blood buffy coat. The source of this sequence is a woman between 18 and 70 years old with a cervical HPV16 infection that either progressed to CIN3+ or cleared (not recorded which). This chain links TRBV6-1 with TRBJ2-5, with a weak D call TRBD2 (7 bases). CDR3 protein: CASSDQGTMQTQYF. The covered CDR3 bases are TGTGCCAGCAGTGATCAGGGGACTATGCAGACC.